Sample share makes the clone carrying this T cell receptor beta chain medium-sized. TCRdb reanalysed the 5' RACE reads using MiXCR and keeps one entry per CDR3 protein. The sample carries about 31,000 distinct CDR3 sequences, about 9.6% recorded once. Germline V CDR1 and CDR2: DFQATT, SNEGSKA (reference sequence). This CDR3 region has 14 residues. Trimming stripped 7 bases from V and 1 base from J, with 15 bases between. These data originate in a study of chronic HIV infection and antiretroviral therapy. This chain connects TRBV20-1 to TRBJ2-3; D remains unclear. The sample comprised peripheral blood. The receptor was derived from an adult who had HIV and had not received antiretroviral therapy, or was an uninfected healthy control (not recorded which). The CDR3 nucleotides read TGCAGTGTTTGGCCCCAGACGGGCACAGATACGCAGTATTTT. Its protein product is CSVWPQTGTDTQYF.